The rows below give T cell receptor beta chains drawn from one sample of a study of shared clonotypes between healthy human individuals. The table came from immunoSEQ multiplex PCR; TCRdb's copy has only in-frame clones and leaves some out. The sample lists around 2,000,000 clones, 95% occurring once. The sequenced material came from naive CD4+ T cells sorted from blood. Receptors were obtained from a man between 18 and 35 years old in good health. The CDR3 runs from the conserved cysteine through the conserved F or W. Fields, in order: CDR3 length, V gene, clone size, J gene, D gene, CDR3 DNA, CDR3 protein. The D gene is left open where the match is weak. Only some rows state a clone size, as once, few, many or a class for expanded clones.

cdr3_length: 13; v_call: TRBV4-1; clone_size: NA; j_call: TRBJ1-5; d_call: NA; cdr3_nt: TGCGCCAGCAGCCTGTATTCGGATCAGCCCCAGCATTTT; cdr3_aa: CASSLYSDQPQHF
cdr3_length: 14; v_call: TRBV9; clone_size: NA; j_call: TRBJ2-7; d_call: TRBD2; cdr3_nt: TGTGCCAGCAGTCGAGGAGCGGGGACCTACGAGCAGTACTTC; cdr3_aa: CASSRGAGTYEQYF
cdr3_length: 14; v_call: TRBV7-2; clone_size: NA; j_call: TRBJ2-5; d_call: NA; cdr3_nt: TGTGCCAGCAGCTTCCGACAGGTTGAGGGGACCCAGTACTTC; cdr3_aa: CASSFRQVEGTQYF
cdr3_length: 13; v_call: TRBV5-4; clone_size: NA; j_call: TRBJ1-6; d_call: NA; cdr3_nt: TGTGCCAGCAGCTTGTGGGAAAATTCACCCCTCCACTTT; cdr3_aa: CASSLWENSPLHF
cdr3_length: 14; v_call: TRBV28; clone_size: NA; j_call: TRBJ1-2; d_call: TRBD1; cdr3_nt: TGTGCCAGCAGCCCCCCCGGGACAGCCATTGGCTACACCTTC; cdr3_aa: CASSPPGTAIGYTF
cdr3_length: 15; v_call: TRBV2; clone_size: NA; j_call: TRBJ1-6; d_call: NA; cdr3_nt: TGTGCCAGCAGCGTAGGAGGGGAGGTTAATTCACCCCTCCACTTT; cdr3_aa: CASSVGGEVNSPLHF
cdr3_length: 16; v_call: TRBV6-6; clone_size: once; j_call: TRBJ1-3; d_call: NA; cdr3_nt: TGTGCCAGCAGTTACTCGACGACCGCTTCTGGAAACACCATATATTTT; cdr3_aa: CASSYSTTASGNTIYF
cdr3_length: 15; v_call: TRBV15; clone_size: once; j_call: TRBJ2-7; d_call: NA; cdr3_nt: TGTGCCACCAGCAGAGATTTTTGGAGCTCCTACGAGCAGTACTTC; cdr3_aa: CATSRDFWSSYEQYF
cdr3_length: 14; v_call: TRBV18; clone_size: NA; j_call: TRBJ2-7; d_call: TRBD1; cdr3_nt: TGTGCCAGCTCACCTCGGGACAGCGCCTACGAGCAGTACTTC; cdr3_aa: CASSPRDSAYEQYF
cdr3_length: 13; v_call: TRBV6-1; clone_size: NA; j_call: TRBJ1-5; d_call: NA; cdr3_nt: TGTGCCAGCACAGGCAGGTGGGAGGAGGTCCAGCATTTT; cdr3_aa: CASTGRWEEVQHF
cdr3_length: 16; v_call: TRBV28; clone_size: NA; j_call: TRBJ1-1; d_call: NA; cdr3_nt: TGTGCCAGCAGTTTAACGGGGCGAAGGATGAACACTGAAGCTTTCTTT; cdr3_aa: CASSLTGRRMNTEAFF
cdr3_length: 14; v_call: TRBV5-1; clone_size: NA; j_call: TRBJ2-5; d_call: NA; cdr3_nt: TGCGCCAGCAGCTTGAGGCAGGGCCAAGAGACCCAGTACTTC; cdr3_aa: CASSLRQGQETQYF
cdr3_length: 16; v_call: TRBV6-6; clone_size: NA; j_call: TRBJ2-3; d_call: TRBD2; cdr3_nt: TGTGCCAGCAGTTATCATCTTAGCGGGCGCACAGATACGCAGTATTTT; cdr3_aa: CASSYHLSGRTDTQYF
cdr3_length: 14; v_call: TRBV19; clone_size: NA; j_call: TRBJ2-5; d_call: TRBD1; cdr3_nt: TGTGCCAGTAGTACAGGGACAGATCAAGAGACCCAGTACTTC; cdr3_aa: CASSTGTDQETQYF
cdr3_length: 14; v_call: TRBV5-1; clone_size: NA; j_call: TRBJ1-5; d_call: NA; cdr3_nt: TGCGCCAGCAGCCCTGTGGTGGGGGATCAGCCCCAGCATTTT; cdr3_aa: CASSPVVGDQPQHF
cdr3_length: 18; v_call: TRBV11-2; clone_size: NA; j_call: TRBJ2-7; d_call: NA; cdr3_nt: TGTGCCAGCAGCTTAGGTCCCCCGACAGGAACCCTTACCTACGAGCAGTACTTC; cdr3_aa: CASSLGPPTGTLTYEQYF
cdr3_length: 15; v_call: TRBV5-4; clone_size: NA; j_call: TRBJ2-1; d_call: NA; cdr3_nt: TGTGCCAGCAGGGCCTGGACAGTATCCTACAATGAGCAGTTCTTC; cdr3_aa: CASRAWTVSYNEQFF
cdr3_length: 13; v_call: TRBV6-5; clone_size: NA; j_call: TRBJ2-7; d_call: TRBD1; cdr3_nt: TGTGCCAGCAGAGCAGGGGGTTCCTACGAGCAGTACTTC; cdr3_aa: CASRAGGSYEQYF
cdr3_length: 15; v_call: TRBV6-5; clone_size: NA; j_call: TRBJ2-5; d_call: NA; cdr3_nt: TGTGCCAGCAGCCTAGTTGGGCGGGGCCAGGAGACCCAGTACTTC; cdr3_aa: CASSLVGRGQETQYF
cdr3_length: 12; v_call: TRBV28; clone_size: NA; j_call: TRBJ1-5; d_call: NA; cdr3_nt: TGTGCCAGTTCGAGGGACGGTCAGCCCCAGCATTTT; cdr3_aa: CASSRDGQPQHF
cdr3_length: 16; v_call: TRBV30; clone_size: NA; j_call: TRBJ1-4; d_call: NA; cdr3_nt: TGTGCCTGGAGTGAGAGTACACAAACAACTAATGAAAAACTGTTTTTT; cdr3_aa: CAWSESTQTTNEKLFF
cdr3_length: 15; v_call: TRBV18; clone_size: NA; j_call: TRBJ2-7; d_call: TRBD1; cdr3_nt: TGTGCCAGCTCATCCGGGACAGGGACCGTCTACGAGCAGTACTTC; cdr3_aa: CASSSGTGTVYEQYF
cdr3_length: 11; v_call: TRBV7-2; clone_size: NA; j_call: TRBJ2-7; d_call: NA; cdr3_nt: TGTGCCAGCACCTCAACCTACGAGCAGTACTTC; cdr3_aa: CASTSTYEQYF
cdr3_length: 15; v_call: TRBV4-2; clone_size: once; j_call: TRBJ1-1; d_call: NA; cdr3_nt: TGTGCCAGCAGCCAGTACAGTTTCGTGGTGGCTGAAGCTTTCTTT; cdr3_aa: CASSQYSFVVAEAFF
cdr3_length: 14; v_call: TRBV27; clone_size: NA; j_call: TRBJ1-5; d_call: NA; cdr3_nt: TGTGCCAGCAGTCCCTTCGCAGGGCATCAGCCCCAGCATTTT; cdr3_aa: CASSPFAGHQPQHF
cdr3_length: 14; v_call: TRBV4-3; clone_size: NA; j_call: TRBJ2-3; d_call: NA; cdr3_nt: TGCGCCAGCAGCCAAGGACGATACGAAGATACGCAGTATTTT; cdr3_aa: CASSQGRYEDTQYF